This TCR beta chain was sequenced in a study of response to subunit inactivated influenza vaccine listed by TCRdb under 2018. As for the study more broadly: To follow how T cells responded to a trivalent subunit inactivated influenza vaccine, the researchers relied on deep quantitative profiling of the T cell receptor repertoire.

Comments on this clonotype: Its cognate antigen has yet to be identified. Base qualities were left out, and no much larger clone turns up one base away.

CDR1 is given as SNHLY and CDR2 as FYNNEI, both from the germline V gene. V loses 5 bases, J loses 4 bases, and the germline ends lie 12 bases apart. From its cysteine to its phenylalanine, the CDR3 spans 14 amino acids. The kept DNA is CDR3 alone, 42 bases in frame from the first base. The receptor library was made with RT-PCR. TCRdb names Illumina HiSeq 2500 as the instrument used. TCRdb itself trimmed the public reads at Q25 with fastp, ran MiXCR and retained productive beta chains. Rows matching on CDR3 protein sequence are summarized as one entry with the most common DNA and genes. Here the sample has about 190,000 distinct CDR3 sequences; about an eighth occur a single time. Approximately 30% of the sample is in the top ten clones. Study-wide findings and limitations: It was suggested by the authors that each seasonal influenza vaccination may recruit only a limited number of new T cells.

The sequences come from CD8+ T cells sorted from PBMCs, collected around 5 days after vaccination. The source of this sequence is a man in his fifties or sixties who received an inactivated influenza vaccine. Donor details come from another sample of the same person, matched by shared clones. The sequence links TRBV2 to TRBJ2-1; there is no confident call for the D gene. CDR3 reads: CASSPWAGYNEQFF. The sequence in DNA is TGTGCCAGCAGTCCCTGGGCAGGATACAATGAGCAGTTCTTC.